This entry is about one TCR beta chain. Its antigen is as yet unknown. The data are from a study of siplizumab effects on memory and regulatory T cells. The study's findings and limits: Apparently key alloresponse contributors, naive T cells also seemed more diverse than memory cells. Confirmation was lacking for the suppressive function of proliferating Tregs derived from siplizumab cultures. Assignment to unstimulated subsets succeeded for only a minor fraction of the alloreactive clones. Siplizumab caused a significant drop in alloreactive sequences traceable to unstimulated CD4+ memory cells.

The assay was immunoSEQ multiplex PCR, and TCRdb's table has in-frame clones only and misses some. The table records fewer than 120,000 clones, about nine tenths of them present only once. The CDR3 loop spans 15 amino acids. Germline CDR1 SNHLY, CDR2 FYNNEI. V dropped 8 bases and J dropped 5 bases, with 20 bases sitting between them. The chain employs TRBV2 and TRBJ2-3; tentative D call: TRBD1 (6 bases). Sequenced input: CD4+ T cells sorted from blood. The receptor was derived from a human donor in good health. The DNA for the CDR3 is TGTGCCAGCCAAAGGAGGCAGGGGCAAAAAGATACGCAGTATTTT. This gives the protein CASQRRQGQKDTQYF.